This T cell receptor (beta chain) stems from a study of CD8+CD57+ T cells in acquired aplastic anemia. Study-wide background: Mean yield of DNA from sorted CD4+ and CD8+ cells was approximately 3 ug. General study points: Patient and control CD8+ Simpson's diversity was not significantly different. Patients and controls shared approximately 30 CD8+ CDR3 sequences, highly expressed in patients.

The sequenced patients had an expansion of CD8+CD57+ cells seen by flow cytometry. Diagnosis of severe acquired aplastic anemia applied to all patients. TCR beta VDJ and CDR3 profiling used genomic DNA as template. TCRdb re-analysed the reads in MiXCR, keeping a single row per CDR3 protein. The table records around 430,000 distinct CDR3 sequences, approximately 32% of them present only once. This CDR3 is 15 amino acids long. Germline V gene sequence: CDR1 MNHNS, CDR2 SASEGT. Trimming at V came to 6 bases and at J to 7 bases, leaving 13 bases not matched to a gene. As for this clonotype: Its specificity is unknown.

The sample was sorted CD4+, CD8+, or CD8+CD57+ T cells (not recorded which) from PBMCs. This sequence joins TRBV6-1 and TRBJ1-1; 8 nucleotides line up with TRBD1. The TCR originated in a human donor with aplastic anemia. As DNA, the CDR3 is TGTGCCAGCAGCCGAACCCCGACAGGGGCCGATGAAGCTTTCTTT. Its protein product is CASSRTPTGADEAFF.